This T cell receptor beta chain was obtained from a study of tumor-infiltrating lymphocytes in oesophageal squamous cell carcinoma (dated by TCRdb to the mid-2010s). The CDR3 starts with the cysteine, ends with the phenylalanine, and has 12 residues. Of the read, only the CDR3 DNA is kept; its 36 bases are in frame from base 1. The germline V gene specifies SGHTA as CDR1 and FQGNSA as CDR2. As regards this clonotype: What this receptor recognizes is not known. No quality values exist for individual bases; no much larger clone is one base distant.

Receptor libraries were prepared by PCR. Sequencer: Illumina HiSeq 2000. TCRdb applied fastp at Q25 and MiXCR to the public reads, then kept only in-frame beta chains. Every entry covers one CDR3 protein and lists the most common genes and DNA from its rows. In all, the sample holds about 14,000 distinct CDR3 sequences, and 50% of those were seen once. Around 15% of the sample is in the top ten clones. Recombination connected TRBV7-2 to TRBJ2-3, with 8 bases matching TRBD1. The J call is uncertain, as TRBJ2-5 better fits the DNA end. This clonotype was sampled from a male donor with esophageal squamous cell carcinoma. The specimen was blood. The CDR3 region: CASSWDRETQYF. The sequence in DNA is TGTGCCAGCAGCTGGGACAGGGAGACCCAGTACTTC.